Below, 13 T cell receptor beta chains from the same sample are listed, as sequenced in a study of shared clonotypes between healthy human individuals. Method: immunoSEQ multiplex PCR; TCRdb's copy keeps in-frame clones and lacks some. This repertoire shows 1,400,000 or so clones, 98% to 99% found once; its top ten account for about 0.35%. The material sequenced was naive CD4+ T cells sorted from blood. The subset: CD45RA+ positively selected. The receptors derive from a man younger than 45 in good health.

V gene TRBV28 combines with J gene TRBJ1-4; no clear D gene. The V and J ends lost 3 bases and 4 bases respectively, with 9 bases between them. The CDR3 extends over 14 amino acids. The germline CDR1 and CDR2 sequences are MDHEN and SYDVKM. The CDR3: CASSFGGFNEKLFF. The CDR3 bases are TGTGCCAGCAGTTTCGGCGGATTTAATGAAAAACTGTTTTTT.

The rearrangement uses TRBV28 and TRBJ2-1; no firm D call. This CDR3 region has 11 residues. Germline V CDR1 and CDR2: MDHEN, SYDVKM. Deletions cut 6 bases from V and 9 bases from J, with 9 bases between. This CDR3 reads CASSRRAEQFF. CDR3 DNA sequence: TGTGCCAGCAGCCGAAGGGCTGAGCAGTTCTTC.

The V gene is TRBV13, the J gene TRBJ2-7; TRBD1 matches at 10 bases. The CDR3 spans 16 residues. The germline CDR1 and CDR2 sequences are PRHDT and FYEKMQ (reference sequence). V lost 5 bases and J lost 0; bases outside the gene matches: 7. The CDR3 loop reads CASSAYDRGPSYEQYF. The CDR3 region has the DNA TGTGCCAGCAGCGCCTACGACAGGGGGCCCTCCTACGAGCAGTACTTC.

The chain employs TRBV28 and TRBJ2-3, with 7 positions matching TRBD2. The CDR3 length is 16 residues. Unmatched junction bases numbered 12, after V lost 1 base and J lost 8 bases. Germline assignment: CDR1 MDHEN and CDR2 SYDVKM. The CDR3 sequence: CASSLFQSGGVGTQYF. For the CDR3, the DNA is TGTGCCAGCAGTTTATTCCAATCGGGAGGTGTGGGTACGCAGTATTTT.

In the case of this clone: Other DNA sequences within the sample encode an identical CDR3. The rearrangement links TRBV7-2 to TRBJ2-7, with 8 nucleotides matching TRBD1. The CDR3 spans 14 residues. Germline CDR1 reads SGHTA; CDR2 reads FQGNSA. With V trimmed by 5 bases and J by 4 bases, 7 bases remained unmatched. The CDR3 protein is CASSPGTGPYEQYF. The DNA of the CDR3 is TGTGCCAGCAGCCCCGGGACAGGACCATACGAGCAGTACTTC. The variable domain in full, with the rest retrieved from reference TRBV7-2 and TRBJ2-7, is GAGVSQSPSNKVTEKGKDVELRCDPISGHTALYWYRQSLGQGLEFLIYFQGNSAPDKSGLPSDRFSAERTGGSVSTLTIQRTQQEDSAVYLCASSPGTGPYEQYFGPGTRLTVT.

V and J are TRBV6-1 and TRBJ1-5; D remains ambiguous. The CDR3 is made up of 13 amino acids. CDR1 is MNHNS and CDR2 is SASEGT in the germline V gene. The V gene lost 5 bases and the J gene lost 4 bases, with 9 bases spanning the gap. CDR3: CASSSDQNQPQHF. The DNA of the CDR3 is TGTGCCAGCAGTTCAGACCAAAATCAGCCCCAGCATTTT.

The chain is built from TRBV4-3 and TRBJ2-3, with TRBD2 as a possible D gene (6 bases). CDR3 length: 18 amino acids. Germline CDR1 reads LGHNA; CDR2 reads YSLEER. V lost 0 bases, J lost 1 base, and 17 bases lay in between. Written as DNA, the CDR3 is TGCGCCAGCAGCCAAGAGGCCCTCCCGGGAGCGGGCACAGATACGCAGTATTTT. Protein sequence: CASSQEALPGAGTDTQYF.

This chain uses TRBV2 with TRBJ1-4; weak D call: TRBD1 (5 bases). The CDR3 is made up of 13 amino acids. V was trimmed by 3 bases and J by 8 bases, leaving 10 bases between them. Germline loops: CDR1 SNHLY, CDR2 FYNNEI. In DNA form, the CDR3 reads TGTGCCAGCAGTGATTGGGAGGGGGAAAAACTGTTTTTT. Protein product: CASSDWEGEKLFF.

The chain links TRBV29-1 to TRBJ2-3, with 13 bases matching TRBD2. Germline V gene sequence: CDR1 SQVTM, CDR2 ANQGSEA. V lost 7 bases, J lost 3 bases, and 10 bases stayed unmatched. CDR3 length: 16 amino acids. CDR3 coding DNA: TGCAGCGCCTACCGTCCGACTAGCGGGAGGACAGATACGCAGTATTTT. This encodes CSAYRPTSGRTDTQYF.

The chain has TRBV6-1 and TRBJ2-5, with 10 bases fitting TRBD1. The germline V gene encodes CDR1 MNHNS and CDR2 SASEGT. Trimming at V came to 6 bases and at J to 5 bases, leaving 9 bases not matched to a gene. The CDR3 is 15 residues long. The CDR3 is CASSGGDRGQETQYF. In DNA form, the CDR3 reads TGTGCCAGCAGCGGGGGGGACAGGGGTCAGGAGACCCAGTACTTC.

V is TRBV7-8 and J is TRBJ1-2, with TRBD1 matching over 11 bases. With V trimmed by 5 bases and J by 8 bases, 10 bases remained unmatched. This CDR3 spans 15 amino acids. Germline values: CDR1 SGHVS, CDR2 FQNEAQ. CDR3 residues: CASSPGTGGRYGYTF. CDR3 nucleotide sequence: TGTGCCAGCAGCCCCGGGACAGGGGGAAGGTACGGCTACACCTTC.

The chain couples TRBV28 to TRBJ1-5; D might be TRBD1 (6 bases). Trimming took 6 bases from V and 4 from J, leaving 10 bases between them. The CDR3 has 13 residues. Germline CDR1 MDHEN, CDR2 SYDVKM. The CDR3 coding sequence is TGTGCCAGCAGAGGACAGCTAAATCAGCCCCAGCATTTT. The encoded protein is CASRGQLNQPQHF.

V is TRBV10-2 and J is TRBJ2-1; D is uncertain. The germline CDR1 and CDR2 sequences are WSHSY and SAAADI. Deletions cut 6 bases from V and 7 bases from J, with 7 bases between. The CDR3 contains 11 residues. The CDR3 loop reads CASRGLNEQFF. CDR3 in DNA: TGCGCCAGCAGGGGTCTTAATGAGCAGTTCTTC.